This record looks at one T cell receptor beta chain sequence and its context. The antigen remains unidentified. CDR3 length equals 17 residues. With 3 bases removed from V and 4 bases from J, the gap between germline ends came to 21 bases. Germline CDR1 and CDR2: MNHEY and SVGEGT. TCRdb independently ran MiXCR on the reads; one entry per CDR3 protein. The sample holds approximately 990,000 distinct CDR3 sequences, roughly 30% seen once. The sample comes from a study of T cell repertoires in cytomegalovirus infection. Overall study context: HLA-B-restricted CMV epitopes that are well studied, plus recently identified HLA-C-restricted ones, were used by the study.

Whole-study results and caveats: Dominating the ex vivo response were TCR beta clonotypes that were CMV-specific and HLA-C-restricted. Of the TCR beta families, the public ones yielded a cumulative frequency that identified carriers of CMV plus the relevant HLA.

The TCR originated in a human donor in good health (CMV status not recorded). Some clones in this sample may be carry-over from other donors' samples. J is TRBJ1-2 and V is TRBV6-2 or TRBV6-3; no clear D. The sequences come from cultured CD8+ T cells from PBMCs, collected from culture after CMV antigen stimulation. DNA for the CDR3: TGTGCCAGCAGTTATCCGCCGATCGCGGCGACCGTCTATGGCTACACCTTC. This encodes CASSYPPIAATVYGYTF.